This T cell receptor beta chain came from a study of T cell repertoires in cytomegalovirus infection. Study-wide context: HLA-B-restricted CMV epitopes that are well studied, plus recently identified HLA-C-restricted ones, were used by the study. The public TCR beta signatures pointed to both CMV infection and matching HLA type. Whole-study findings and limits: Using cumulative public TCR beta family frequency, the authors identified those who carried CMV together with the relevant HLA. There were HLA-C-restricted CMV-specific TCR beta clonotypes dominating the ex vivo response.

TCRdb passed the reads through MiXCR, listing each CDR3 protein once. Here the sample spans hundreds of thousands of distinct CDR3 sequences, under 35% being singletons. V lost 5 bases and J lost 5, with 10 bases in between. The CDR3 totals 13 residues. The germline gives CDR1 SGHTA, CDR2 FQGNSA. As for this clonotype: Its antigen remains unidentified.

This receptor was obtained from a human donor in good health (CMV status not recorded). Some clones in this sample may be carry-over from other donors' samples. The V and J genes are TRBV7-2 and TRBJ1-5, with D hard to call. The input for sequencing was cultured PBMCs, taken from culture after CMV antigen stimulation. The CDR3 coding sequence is TGTGCCAGCAGCCGGGAATTCCATCAGCCCCAGCATTTT. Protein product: CASSREFHQPQHF. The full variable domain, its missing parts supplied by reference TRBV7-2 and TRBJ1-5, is GAGVSQSPSNKVTEKGKDVELRCDPISGHTALYWYRQSLGQGLEFLIYFQGNSAPDKSGLPSDRFSAERTGGSVSTLTIQRTQQEDSAVYLCASSREFHQPQHFGDGTRLSIL.